These T cell receptor beta chains were read from a single sample in a study of T cells of healthy individuals. TCRdb reprocessed the 5' RACE reads via MiXCR and lists one record per CDR3 protein. The repertoire holds 60,000 to 80,000 distinct CDR3 sequences, 16% seen once, with about 4.7% in the top ten. The receptors here all came from a human donor in good health. Each CDR3 is given with its conserved first and last residue. Each record gives: V gene, clone size, J gene, D gene, CDR3 protein, CDR3 DNA. D genes are given only for firm matches. A clone size is listed for some rows: how often the clone was seen (once, few, many), or a class if it is expanded.

V gene: TRBV7-9; clone size: many; J gene: TRBJ2-5; D gene: -; CDR3 protein: CASSRGNRETQYF; CDR3 DNA: TGTGCCAGCAGCCGAGGGAACCGAGAGACCCAGTACTTC
V gene: TRBV12-3/TRBV12-4; clone size: many; J gene: TRBJ1-1; D gene: -; CDR3 protein: CASSFGTGTLENTEAFF; CDR3 DNA: TGTGCCAGCAGTTTCGGTACAGGGACGTTGGAGAACACTGAAGCTTTCTTT
V gene: TRBV12-3/TRBV12-4; clone size: -; J gene: TRBJ2-3; D gene: -; CDR3 protein: CASSPRVITDTQYF; CDR3 DNA: TGTGCCAGCAGCCCCCGAGTAATTACAGATACGCAGTATTTT
V gene: TRBV11-2; clone size: few; J gene: TRBJ2-5; D gene: TRBD1; CDR3 protein: CASSSRDSPIDQYF; CDR3 DNA: TGTGCCAGCAGCTCGAGGGACAGCCCCATCGACCAGTACTTC
V gene: TRBV5-1; clone size: few; J gene: TRBJ2-7; D gene: TRBD1; CDR3 protein: CASSGGQRGYEQYF; CDR3 DNA: TGCGCCAGCAGCGGGGGACAGAGGGGCTACGAGCAGTACTTC
V gene: TRBV29-1; clone size: many; J gene: TRBJ1-1; D gene: -; CDR3 protein: CSGGQMNTEAFF; CDR3 DNA: TGCAGCGGTGGACAAATGAACACTGAAGCTTTCTTT
V gene: TRBV20-1; clone size: -; J gene: TRBJ2-1; D gene: TRBD2; CDR3 protein: CSARDLLAGGDNEQFF; CDR3 DNA: TGCAGTGCTAGAGATCTCCTAGCGGGGGGGGACAATGAGCAGTTCTTC
V gene: TRBV5-1; clone size: few; J gene: TRBJ2-2; D gene: -; CDR3 protein: CASSLRRVNTGELFF; CDR3 DNA: TGCGCCAGCAGCTTGCGGCGGGTGAACACCGGGGAGCTGTTTTTT
V gene: TRBV11-2; clone size: many; J gene: TRBJ1-6; D gene: TRBD1; CDR3 protein: CASSLPQGGRSYNSPLHF; CDR3 DNA: TGTGCCAGCAGCTTACCGCAGGGGGGAAGATCCTATAATTCACCCCTCCACTTT
V gene: TRBV5-1; clone size: -; J gene: TRBJ1-1; D gene: -; CDR3 protein: CASSLGVVGVMNTEAFF; CDR3 DNA: TGCGCCAGCAGCTTGGGGGTAGTAGGCGTGATGAACACTGAAGCTTTCTTT
V gene: TRBV20-1; clone size: few; J gene: TRBJ2-2; D gene: -; CDR3 protein: CSASNSWGELFF; CDR3 DNA: TGCAGTGCTAGTAACAGCTGGGGGGAGCTGTTTTTT
V gene: TRBV29-1; clone size: medium-sized; J gene: TRBJ2-1; D gene: TRBD2; CDR3 protein: CSAVTAGLAINEQFF; CDR3 DNA: TGCAGCGCGGTGACTGCGGGACTAGCGATCAATGAGCAGTTCTTC
V gene: TRBV20-1; clone size: many; J gene: TRBJ2-3; D gene: TRBD2; CDR3 protein: CRETSGGPADTQYF; CDR3 DNA: TGCAGGGAAACTAGCGGGGGGCCGGCTGATACGCAGTATTTT
V gene: TRBV29-1; clone size: many; J gene: TRBJ2-2; D gene: -; CDR3 protein: CSVLPPANTGELFF; CDR3 DNA: TGCAGCGTGCTCCCTCCTGCGAACACCGGGGAGCTGTTTTTT
V gene: TRBV27; clone size: many; J gene: TRBJ1-1; D gene: -; CDR3 protein: CASRKVDSPNTEAFF; CDR3 DNA: TGTGCCAGCAGAAAGGTGGACAGCCCGAACACTGAAGCTTTCTTT
V gene: TRBV9; clone size: -; J gene: TRBJ2-2; D gene: -; CDR3 protein: CASSVGVSGELFF; CDR3 DNA: TGTGCCAGCAGCGTAGGGGTTTCCGGGGAGCTGTTTTTT
V gene: TRBV25-1; clone size: few; J gene: TRBJ1-2; D gene: -; CDR3 protein: CASSDSSYGYTF; CDR3 DNA: TGTGCCAGCAGTGACTCGTCATATGGCTACACCTTC
V gene: TRBV7-3; clone size: many; J gene: TRBJ2-2; D gene: -; CDR3 protein: CASSPNRAGSTGELFF; CDR3 DNA: TGTGCCAGCAGCCCTAACCGGGCGGGCTCGACCGGGGAGCTGTTTTTT
V gene: TRBV12-3/TRBV12-4; clone size: -; J gene: TRBJ1-3; D gene: TRBD1; CDR3 protein: CASRNQGAGNTIYF; CDR3 DNA: TGTGCCAGCAGGAATCAGGGGGCTGGAAACACCATATATTTT
V gene: TRBV5-1; clone size: many; J gene: TRBJ2-5; D gene: TRBD2; CDR3 protein: CASSSAAASGRPETQYF; CDR3 DNA: TGCGCCAGCAGCTCCGCTGCCGCTAGCGGTCGGCCAGAGACCCAGTACTTC
V gene: TRBV4-3; clone size: many; J gene: TRBJ2-1; D gene: -; CDR3 protein: CASSQDLQGHNEQFF; CDR3 DNA: TGCGCCAGCAGCCAAGATCTCCAGGGCCACAATGAGCAGTTCTTC
V gene: TRBV21-1; clone size: few; J gene: TRBJ2-2; D gene: -; CDR3 protein: CASSKAGAGELFF; CDR3 DNA: TGTGCCAGCAGCAAAGCAGGTGCCGGGGAGCTGTTTTTT
V gene: TRBV6-4; clone size: medium-sized; J gene: TRBJ2-3; D gene: TRBD2; CDR3 protein: CASSDSAGGSTDTQYF; CDR3 DNA: TGTGCCAGCAGTGACTCCGCGGGGGGTAGCACAGATACGCAGTATTTT
V gene: TRBV9; clone size: few; J gene: TRBJ1-3; D gene: -; CDR3 protein: CASSRAASDSGNTIYF; CDR3 DNA: TGTGCCAGCAGCAGAGCGGCGAGCGACTCTGGAAACACCATATATTTT
V gene: TRBV6-6; clone size: few; J gene: TRBJ2-5; D gene: TRBD1; CDR3 protein: CASSPRGTGSETQYF; CDR3 DNA: TGTGCCAGCAGTCCCCGGGGGACAGGATCCGAGACCCAGTACTTC
V gene: TRBV20-1; clone size: -; J gene: TRBJ2-1; D gene: -; CDR3 protein: CSARDRLNEQFF; CDR3 DNA: TGCAGTGCTAGAGACCGCCTCAATGAGCAGTTCTTC
V gene: TRBV6-2/TRBV6-3; clone size: many; J gene: TRBJ2-7; D gene: TRBD2; CDR3 protein: CASRGWTSGSYEQYF; CDR3 DNA: TGTGCCAGCAGAGGGTGGACTAGCGGATCCTACGAGCAGTACTTC
V gene: TRBV5-1; clone size: few; J gene: TRBJ1-2; D gene: -; CDR3 protein: CASSLSTDSIYGYTF; CDR3 DNA: TGCGCCAGCAGCCTAAGCACGGACAGCATCTATGGCTACACCTTC
V gene: TRBV5-1; clone size: many; J gene: TRBJ1-5; D gene: -; CDR3 protein: CASRDSNQPQHF; CDR3 DNA: TGCGCCAGCAGGGATAGCAATCAGCCCCAGCATTTT
V gene: TRBV7-9; clone size: many; J gene: TRBJ1-4; D gene: -; CDR3 protein: CASTVDQPYENLFF; CDR3 DNA: TGTGCCAGCACCGTGGACCAACCTTATGAAAACCTGTTTTTT
V gene: TRBV12-5; clone size: many; J gene: TRBJ2-1; D gene: -; CDR3 protein: CASGLEGTYNEQFF; CDR3 DNA: TGTGCTAGTGGTTTAGAGGGAACCTACAATGAGCAGTTCTTC
V gene: TRBV28; clone size: many; J gene: TRBJ1-2; D gene: -; CDR3 protein: CASSVTPLVDGYTF; CDR3 DNA: TGTGCCAGCAGTGTAACCCCCCTAGTGGACGGCTACACCTTC
V gene: TRBV4-1; clone size: -; J gene: TRBJ2-7; D gene: TRBD2; CDR3 protein: CASSQARRAGAYEQYF; CDR3 DNA: TGCGCCAGCAGCCAAGCAAGGAGAGCGGGAGCCTACGAGCAGTACTTC
V gene: TRBV25-1; clone size: many; J gene: TRBJ2-3; D gene: -; CDR3 protein: CASSDYQTDTQYF; CDR3 DNA: TGTGCCAGCAGTGACTACCAAACAGATACGCAGTATTTT
V gene: TRBV7-9; clone size: -; J gene: TRBJ2-7; D gene: TRBD1; CDR3 protein: CASSLEFRDRGRSAYEQYF; CDR3 DNA: TGTGCCAGCAGCTTAGAATTCCGGGACAGGGGGCGGTCCGCCTACGAGCAGTACTTC
V gene: TRBV12-3/TRBV12-4; clone size: -; J gene: TRBJ1-5; D gene: -; CDR3 protein: CASRRSVQSNQPQHF; CDR3 DNA: TGTGCCAGCAGGAGGAGCGTCCAAAGCAATCAGCCCCAGCATTTT